Included here is one T cell receptor beta chain sequence, with context. There is no known antigen for this receptor. No per-base quality is available; no much larger clone lies one base away. TCRbeta CDR3 regions were amplified from genomic DNA by means of the immunoSEQ Assay, a bias-controlled multiplex PCR. The study's own analysis went as follows. The number of nucleated cells in each sample was estimated from the amplification of reference gene primers within the assay. To quantify the absolute abundance of each unique TCRbeta CDR3 rearrangement, sequence reads were collapsed and filtered. For each sample, productive Simpson clonality was calculated as the square root of Simpson's diversity index across productive rearrangements. TCRdb mirrors the immuneACCESS table, restricted to in-frame sequences. Some clones are absent from its copies; in checked studies, under half trace to an unresolved V gene, and the reason for the others is unknown. The V and J calls and clone size come from that table; D and trimming were worked out from the DNA. This sample has fewer than 85,000 clones in its table, and less than 85% of those were observed once. 2.6% of the sample belongs to the ten largest clones.

This record belongs to a study of blood T cell repertoires in COVID-19 (dated by TCRdb to between 2020 and 2021). For the wider study: Collaborator samples came from the United States, Italy and Spain and covered acute and convalescent phases of COVID-19. The dataset comprised deeply sampled blood TCRbeta repertoires from subjects exposed to, actively infected with, or recovered from COVID-19. The prospective study material was composed of cDNA or gDNA derived from T cells, B-cell-depleted T cells, or PBMCs. Sample metadata almost always included a de-identified subject ID, COVID-19 status, age in years and sex. The repertoires were released in a freely available public database intended as a resource for research on the immune response to SARS-CoV-2. HLA class I and class II types, where available, came from metadata supplied by the sample provider rather than from assay-based typing. Samples were obtained from the ongoing ImmuneRACE study (first 160 participants) and from over 1,000 subjects provided by 6 global collaborators. The research as a whole found: The amount of clinical and demographic metadata varied by source and participant and was provided uncurated.

For CDR1 and CDR2, the germline V gene lists SGHVS and FNYEAQ. The junction shows trimming of 5 bases on V and 4 bases on J, and the gene matches do not reach 10 bases of it. Reading from cysteine to phenylalanine, the CDR3 counts 15 amino acids. The retained sequence is limited to the CDR3, 45 bases, with the frame set at the first base. Each collaborating institution followed its own protocols to collect whole blood in K2EDTA tubes. Collaborator samples were shipped for TCRbeta analysis as frozen whole blood, isolated PBMCs, or DNA extracted from either sample type. The chain joins TRBV7-6 to TRBJ2-5, with 7 junctional bases fitting TRBD2. The clonotype was recovered from a human donor with acute or convalescent COVID-19. The donor label of this sample is uncertain. The sequenced material came from peripheral blood. At the DNA level, the sequence is TGTGCCAGCAGCGTCCAAGCAGGGAGGGGAGAGACCCAGTACTTC. It specifies CASSVQAGRGETQYF.